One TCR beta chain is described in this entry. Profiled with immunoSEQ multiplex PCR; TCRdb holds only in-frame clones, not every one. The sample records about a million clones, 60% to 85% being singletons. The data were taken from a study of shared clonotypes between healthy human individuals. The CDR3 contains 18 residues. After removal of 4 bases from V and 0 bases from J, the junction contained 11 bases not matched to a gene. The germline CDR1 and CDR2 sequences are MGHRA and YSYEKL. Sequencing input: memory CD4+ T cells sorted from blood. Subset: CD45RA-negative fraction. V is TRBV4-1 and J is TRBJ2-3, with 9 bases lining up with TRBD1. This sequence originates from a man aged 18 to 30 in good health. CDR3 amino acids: CASSLRVGTGISTDTQYF. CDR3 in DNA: TGCGCCAGCAGCCTGCGAGTTGGGACAGGGATTAGCACAGATACGCAGTATTTT.